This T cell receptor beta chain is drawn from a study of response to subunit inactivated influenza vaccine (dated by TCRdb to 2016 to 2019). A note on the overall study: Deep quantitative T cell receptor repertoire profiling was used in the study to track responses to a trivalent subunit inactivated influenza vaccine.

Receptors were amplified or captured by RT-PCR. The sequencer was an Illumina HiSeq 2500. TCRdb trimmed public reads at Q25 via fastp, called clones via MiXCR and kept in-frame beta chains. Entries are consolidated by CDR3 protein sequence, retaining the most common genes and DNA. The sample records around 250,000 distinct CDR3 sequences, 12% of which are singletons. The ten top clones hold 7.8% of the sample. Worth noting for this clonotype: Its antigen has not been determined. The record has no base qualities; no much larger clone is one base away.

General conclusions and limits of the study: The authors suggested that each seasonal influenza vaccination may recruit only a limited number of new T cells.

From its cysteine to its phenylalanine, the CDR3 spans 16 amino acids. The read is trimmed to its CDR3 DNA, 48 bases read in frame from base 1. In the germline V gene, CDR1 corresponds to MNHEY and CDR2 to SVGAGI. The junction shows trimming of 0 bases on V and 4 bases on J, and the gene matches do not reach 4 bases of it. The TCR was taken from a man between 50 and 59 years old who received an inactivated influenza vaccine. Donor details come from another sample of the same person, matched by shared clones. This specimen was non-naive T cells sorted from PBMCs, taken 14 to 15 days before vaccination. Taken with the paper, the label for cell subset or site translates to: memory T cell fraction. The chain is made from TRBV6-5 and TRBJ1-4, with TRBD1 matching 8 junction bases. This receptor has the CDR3 CASSYSETGDNEKLFF. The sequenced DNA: TGTGCCAGCAGTTACTCGGAGACAGGGGATAATGAAAAACTGTTTTTT.